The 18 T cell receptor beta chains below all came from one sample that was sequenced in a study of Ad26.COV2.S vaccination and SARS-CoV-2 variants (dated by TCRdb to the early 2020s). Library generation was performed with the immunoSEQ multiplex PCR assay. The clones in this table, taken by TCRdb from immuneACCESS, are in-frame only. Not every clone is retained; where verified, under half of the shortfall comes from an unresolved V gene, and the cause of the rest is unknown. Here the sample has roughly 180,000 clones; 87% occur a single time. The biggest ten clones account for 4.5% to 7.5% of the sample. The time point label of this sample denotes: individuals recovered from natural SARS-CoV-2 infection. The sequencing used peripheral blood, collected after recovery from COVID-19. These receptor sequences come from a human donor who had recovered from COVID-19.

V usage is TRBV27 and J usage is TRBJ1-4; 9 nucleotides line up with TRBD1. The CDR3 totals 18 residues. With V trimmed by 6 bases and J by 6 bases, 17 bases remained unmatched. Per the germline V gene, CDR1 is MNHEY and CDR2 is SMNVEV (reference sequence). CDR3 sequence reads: CASRLTASEQGADEKLFF. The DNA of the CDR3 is TGTGCCAGCAGGCTTACCGCTTCCGAACAGGGGGCGGATGAAAAACTGTTTTTT.

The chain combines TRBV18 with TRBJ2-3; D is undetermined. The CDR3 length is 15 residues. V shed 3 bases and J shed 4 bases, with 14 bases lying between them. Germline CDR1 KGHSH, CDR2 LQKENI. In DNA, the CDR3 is TGTGCCAGCTCACCGGGCGGCGCCCGGGCAGATACGCAGTATTTT. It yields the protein CASSPGGARADTQYF.

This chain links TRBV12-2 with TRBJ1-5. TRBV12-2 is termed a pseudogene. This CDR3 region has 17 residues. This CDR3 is CASRFTGPRESNQPQHF. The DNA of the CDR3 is TGTGCAAGTCGCTTCACCGGGCCCCGTGAAAGCAATCAGCCCCAGCATTTT.

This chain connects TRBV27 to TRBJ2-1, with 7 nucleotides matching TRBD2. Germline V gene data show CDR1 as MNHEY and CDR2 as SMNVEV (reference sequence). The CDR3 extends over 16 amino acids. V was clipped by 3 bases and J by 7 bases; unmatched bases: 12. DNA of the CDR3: TGTGCCAGCAGTTTCGTCGCGGGAGAGGTTTCGAATGAGCAGTTCTTC. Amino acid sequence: CASSFVAGEVSNEQFF.

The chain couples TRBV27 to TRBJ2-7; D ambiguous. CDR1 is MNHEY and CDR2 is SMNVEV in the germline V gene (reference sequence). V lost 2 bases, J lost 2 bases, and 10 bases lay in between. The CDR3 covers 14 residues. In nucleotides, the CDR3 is TGTGCCAGCAGTTTAGCCGCCGGGCCCTACGAGCAGTACTTC. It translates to CASSLAAGPYEQYF.

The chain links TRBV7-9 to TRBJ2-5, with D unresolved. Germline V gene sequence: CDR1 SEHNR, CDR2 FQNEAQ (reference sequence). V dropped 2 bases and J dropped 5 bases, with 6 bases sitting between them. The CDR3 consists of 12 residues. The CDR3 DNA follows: TGTGCCAGCAGCTTACACGGGGAGACCCAGTACTTC. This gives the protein CASSLHGETQYF.

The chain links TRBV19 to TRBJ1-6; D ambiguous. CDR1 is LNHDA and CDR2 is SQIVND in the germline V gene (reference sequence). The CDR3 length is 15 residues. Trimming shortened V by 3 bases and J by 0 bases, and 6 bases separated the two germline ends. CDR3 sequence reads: CASSMGSSYNSPLHF. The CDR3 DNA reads TGTGCCAGTAGTATGGGGAGCTCCTATAATTCACCCCTCCACTTT.

CDR3: CASSFPIPGGAFF. The CDR3 DNA follows: TGTGCCAGCAGTTTCCCGATCCCCGGAGGGGCTTTCTTT. The V and J genes are TRBV27 and TRBJ1-1; D ambiguous. Germline V lookup: CDR1 MNHEY, CDR2 SMNVEV (reference sequence). The CDR3 has 13 amino acids. V lost 3 bases and J lost 11, with 16 bases in between.

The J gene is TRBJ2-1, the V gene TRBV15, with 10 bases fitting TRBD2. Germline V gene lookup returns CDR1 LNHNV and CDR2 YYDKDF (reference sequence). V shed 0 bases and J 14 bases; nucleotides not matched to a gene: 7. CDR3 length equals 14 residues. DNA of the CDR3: TGTGCCACCAGCAGAGATCGTGGACTAGCGGCGAAGTTCTTC. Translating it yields CATSRDRGLAAKFF.

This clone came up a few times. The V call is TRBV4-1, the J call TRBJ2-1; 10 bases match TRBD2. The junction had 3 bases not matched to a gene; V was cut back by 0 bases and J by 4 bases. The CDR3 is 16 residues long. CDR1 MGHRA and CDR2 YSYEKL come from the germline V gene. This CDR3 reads CASSQEGTSEYNEQFF. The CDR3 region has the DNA TGCGCCAGCAGCCAAGAGGGGACTAGCGAGTACAATGAGCAGTTCTTC.

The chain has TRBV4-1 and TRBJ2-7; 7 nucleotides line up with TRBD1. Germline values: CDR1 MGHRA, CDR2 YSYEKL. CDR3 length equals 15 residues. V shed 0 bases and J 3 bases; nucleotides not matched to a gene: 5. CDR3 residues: CASSQDLTGYYEQYF. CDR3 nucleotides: TGCGCCAGCAGCCAAGATCTGACAGGGTACTACGAGCAGTACTTC.

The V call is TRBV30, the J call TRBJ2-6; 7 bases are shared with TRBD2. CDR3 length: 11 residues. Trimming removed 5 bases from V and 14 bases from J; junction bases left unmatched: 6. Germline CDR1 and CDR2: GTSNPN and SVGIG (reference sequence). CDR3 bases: TGTGCCTGGGGGCGGGGGACGTTCCTGACTTTC. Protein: CAWGRGTFLTF.

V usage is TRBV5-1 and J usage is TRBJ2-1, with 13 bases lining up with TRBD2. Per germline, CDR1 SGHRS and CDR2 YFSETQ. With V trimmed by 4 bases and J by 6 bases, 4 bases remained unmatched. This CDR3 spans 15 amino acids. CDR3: CASSQLAGGRNEQFF. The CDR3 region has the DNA TGCGCCAGCAGCCAACTAGCGGGAGGGCGCAATGAGCAGTTCTTC.

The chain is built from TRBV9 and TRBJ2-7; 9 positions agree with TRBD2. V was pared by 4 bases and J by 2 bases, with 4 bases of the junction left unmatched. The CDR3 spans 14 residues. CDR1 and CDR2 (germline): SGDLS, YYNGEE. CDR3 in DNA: TGTGCCAGCAGCAGTAGCGGGGGCCCCTACGAGCAGTACTTC. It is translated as CASSSSGGPYEQYF. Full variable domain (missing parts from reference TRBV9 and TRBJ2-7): DSGVTQTPKHLITATGQRVTLRCSPRSGDLSVYWYQQSLDQGLQFLIQYYNGEERAKGNILERFSAQQFPDLHSELNLSSLELGDSALYFCASSSSGGPYEQYFGPGTRLTVT.

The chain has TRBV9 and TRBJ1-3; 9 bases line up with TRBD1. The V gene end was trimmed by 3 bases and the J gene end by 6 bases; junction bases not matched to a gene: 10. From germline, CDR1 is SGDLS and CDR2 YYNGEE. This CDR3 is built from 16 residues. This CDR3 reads CASSASGTGTVNTIYF. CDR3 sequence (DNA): TGTGCCAGCAGCGCCTCCGGGACAGGGACAGTAAACACCATATATTTT.

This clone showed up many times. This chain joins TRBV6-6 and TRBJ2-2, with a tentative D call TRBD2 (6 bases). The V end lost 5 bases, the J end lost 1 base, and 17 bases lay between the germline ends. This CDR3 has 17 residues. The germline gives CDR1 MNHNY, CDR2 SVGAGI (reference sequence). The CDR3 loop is CASSPWGLGLNTGELFF. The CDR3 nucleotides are TGTGCCAGCAGTCCCTGGGGACTCGGGTTGAACACCGGGGAGCTGTTTTTT.

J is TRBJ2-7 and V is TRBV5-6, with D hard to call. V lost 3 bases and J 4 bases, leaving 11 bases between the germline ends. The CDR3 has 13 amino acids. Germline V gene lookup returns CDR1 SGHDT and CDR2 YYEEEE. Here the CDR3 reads CASSYPGSYEQYF. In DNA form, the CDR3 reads TGTGCCAGCAGCTACCCCGGCTCATACGAGCAGTACTTC.

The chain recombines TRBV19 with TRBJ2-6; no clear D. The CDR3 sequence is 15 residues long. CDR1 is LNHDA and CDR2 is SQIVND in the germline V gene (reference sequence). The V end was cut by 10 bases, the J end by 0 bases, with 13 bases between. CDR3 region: CATSPEPSGANVLTF. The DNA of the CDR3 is TGTGCCACTTCACCCGAGCCCTCTGGGGCCAACGTCCTGACTTTC. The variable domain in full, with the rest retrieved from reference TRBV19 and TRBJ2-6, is DGGITQSPKYLFRKEGQNVTLSCEQNLNHDAMYWYRQDPGQGLRLIYYSQIVNDFQKGDIAEGYSVSREKKESFPLTVTSAQKNPTAFYLCATSPEPSGANVLTFGAGSRLTVL.